This note documents a single T cell receptor (beta chain) sequence. These data originate in a study of OX40 agonist ivuxolimab in advanced cancers. This CDR3 has 14 residues. V lost 4 bases to trimming and J lost 4 bases, with 13 bases between them. The germline V gene has CDR1 MGHRA and CDR2 YSYEKL. Sequencing was performed with immunoSEQ multiplex PCR; in TCRdb, only in-frame clones are kept and a portion is missing. Here the sample spans around 94,000 clones, more than 85% being singletons. The input for sequencing was CD4+ or CD8+ T cells sorted from blood, taken in a trial of the OX40 agonist ivuxolimab. V gene TRBV4-1 combines with J gene TRBJ1-1; D gene unclear. This clonotype was sampled from an adult with an advanced solid tumor such as melanoma, head and neck, liver or kidney cancer. CDR3 protein: CASSPISEVTEAFF. Here the CDR3 DNA reads TGCGCCAGCAGCCCCATCTCGGAGGTCACTGAAGCTTTCTTT.